The rows below give T cell receptor beta chains drawn from one sample of a study of T cells after yellow fever vaccination. TCRdb ran MiXCR on the 5' RACE reads and lists one entry per CDR3 protein. This table has roughly 320,000 distinct CDR3 sequences, roughly a tenth appearing once. The source was CD4+ T cells sorted from PBMCs, collected 45 days after the yellow fever booster vaccination. These receptors all stem from a man aged 18 to 30 who received the YFV17D yellow fever vaccine. The CDR3 runs from the conserved cysteine through the conserved F or W. D genes are given only for firm matches. Where a row states a size, it is once, few, many or the class of an expanded clone; other rows omit it.

cdr3_aa: CASSSVRRPDKYF
cdr3_nt: TGTGCCAGCAGTTCCGTAAGGAGACCGGATAAGTATTTT
d_call: -
v_call: TRBV6-2/TRBV6-3
j_call: TRBJ2-3
clone_size: many

cdr3_aa: CASRKQGAGIHNEQFF
cdr3_nt: TGTGCCAGCAGAAAACAGGGGGCGGGTATCCACAATGAGCAGTTCTTC
d_call: TRBD1
v_call: TRBV6-5
j_call: TRBJ2-1
clone_size: few

cdr3_aa: CASSLWTAPRGANVLTF
cdr3_nt: TGTGCCAGCAGCTTATGGACCGCCCCGAGGGGGGCCAACGTCCTGACTTTC
d_call: -
v_call: TRBV7-2
j_call: TRBJ2-6
clone_size: -

cdr3_aa: CASLPGPVNSPLHF
cdr3_nt: TGTGCCAGCCTACCGGGGCCGGTCAATTCACCCCTCCACTTT
d_call: -
v_call: TRBV6-4
j_call: TRBJ1-6
clone_size: few

cdr3_aa: CATSDWWQGNFWNQPQHF
cdr3_nt: TGTGCCACCAGTGATTGGTGGCAGGGAAATTTTTGGAATCAGCCCCAGCATTTT
d_call: -
v_call: TRBV24-1
j_call: TRBJ1-5
clone_size: few

cdr3_aa: CASSQVSAELFF
cdr3_nt: TGTGCCAGCAGCCAAGTTTCAGCCGAACTGTTTTTT
d_call: -
v_call: TRBV3-1
j_call: TRBJ1-4
clone_size: few

cdr3_aa: CASSLKGAGELFF
cdr3_nt: TGTGCCAGCAGTTTAAAGGGGGCCGGGGAGCTGTTTTTT
d_call: -
v_call: TRBV12-3/TRBV12-4
j_call: TRBJ2-2
clone_size: -

cdr3_aa: CASSYLRGDSYNEQFF
cdr3_nt: TGTGCCAGCAGTTACTTGCGGGGGGACTCCTACAATGAGCAGTTCTTC
d_call: TRBD2
v_call: TRBV6-2/TRBV6-3
j_call: TRBJ2-1
clone_size: many

cdr3_aa: CSARDLRRTGELFF
cdr3_nt: TGCAGTGCTAGAGACCTCCGGCGCACCGGGGAGCTGTTTTTT
d_call: -
v_call: TRBV20-1
j_call: TRBJ2-2
clone_size: -

cdr3_aa: CASSLGGLYTGELFF
cdr3_nt: TGTGCCAGCAGTTTGGGTGGGCTTTACACCGGGGAGCTGTTTTTT
d_call: -
v_call: TRBV28
j_call: TRBJ2-2
clone_size: few

cdr3_aa: CSARDDGGWGNTIYF
cdr3_nt: TGCAGTGCTAGAGATGATGGGGGATGGGGAAACACCATATATTTT
d_call: -
v_call: TRBV20-1
j_call: TRBJ1-3
clone_size: few

cdr3_aa: CSAPGLGQDTQYF
cdr3_nt: TGCAGTGCCCCGGGACTAGGGCAAGATACGCAGTATTTT
d_call: TRBD2
v_call: TRBV20-1
j_call: TRBJ2-3
clone_size: few

cdr3_aa: CASSVLGWTQETQYF
cdr3_nt: TGTGCCAGCAGCGTACTCGGCTGGACCCAAGAGACCCAGTACTTC
d_call: -
v_call: TRBV9
j_call: TRBJ2-5
clone_size: -

cdr3_aa: CSVPPTGGNGETQYF
cdr3_nt: TGCAGTGTTCCGCCCACAGGGGGAAATGGGGAGACCCAGTACTTC
d_call: TRBD1
v_call: TRBV20-1
j_call: TRBJ2-5
clone_size: -

cdr3_aa: CASKDRGMTNTYGYTF
cdr3_nt: TGTGCCAGCAAAGACAGGGGGATGACAAACACCTATGGCTACACCTTC
d_call: TRBD1
v_call: TRBV6-2/TRBV6-3
j_call: TRBJ1-2
clone_size: -

cdr3_aa: CATIREGANSPLHF
cdr3_nt: TGTGCCACGATAAGAGAGGGGGCTAATTCACCCCTCCACTTT
d_call: TRBD1
v_call: TRBV6-6
j_call: TRBJ1-6
clone_size: -

cdr3_aa: CASSPRAPYEQYF
cdr3_nt: TGTGCCAGCAGCCCCCGCGCCCCCTACGAGCAGTACTTC
d_call: -
v_call: TRBV7-9
j_call: TRBJ2-7
clone_size: few

cdr3_aa: CASSSGVYGYTF
cdr3_nt: TGTGCCAGCAGCTCGGGGGTCTATGGCTACACCTTC
d_call: -
v_call: TRBV5-6
j_call: TRBJ1-2
clone_size: -

cdr3_aa: CASSFGGGVGYTF
cdr3_nt: TGTGCCAGCAGCTTCGGGGGTGGCGTGGGCTACACCTTC
d_call: -
v_call: TRBV7-3
j_call: TRBJ1-2
clone_size: -

cdr3_aa: CASSRLGTGQNNEQFF
cdr3_nt: TGCGCCAGCAGTCGTCTAGGGACAGGGCAGAACAATGAGCAGTTCTTC
d_call: TRBD1
v_call: TRBV23-1
j_call: TRBJ2-1
clone_size: -

cdr3_aa: CATKDRAGTEAFF
cdr3_nt: TGTGCCACCAAAGACAGGGCGGGTACTGAAGCTTTCTTT
d_call: TRBD1
v_call: TRBV24-1
j_call: TRBJ1-1
clone_size: few

cdr3_aa: CASSLEEGEGNTEAFF
cdr3_nt: TGTGCCAGCAGTTTAGAAGAAGGGGAAGGGAACACTGAAGCTTTCTTT
d_call: -
v_call: TRBV12-3/TRBV12-4
j_call: TRBJ1-1
clone_size: few

cdr3_aa: CASSSQGGGEQFF
cdr3_nt: TGTGCCAGCAGCTCACAGGGGGGCGGTGAGCAGTTCTTC
d_call: TRBD1
v_call: TRBV7-9
j_call: TRBJ2-1
clone_size: few

cdr3_aa: CASSLVMNTEAFF
cdr3_nt: TGTGCCAGCAGCTTAGTAATGAACACTGAAGCTTTCTTT
d_call: -
v_call: TRBV7-2
j_call: TRBJ1-1
clone_size: many

cdr3_aa: CASSLRLAGYEQFF
cdr3_nt: TGTGCCAGCAGCTTAAGACTAGCGGGGTATGAGCAGTTCTTC
d_call: TRBD2
v_call: TRBV7-8
j_call: TRBJ2-1
clone_size: -

cdr3_aa: CASSLFAVPNQPQHF
cdr3_nt: TGTGCCAGCAGCTTATTCGCAGTACCTAATCAGCCCCAGCATTTT
d_call: -
v_call: TRBV7-2
j_call: TRBJ1-5
clone_size: many

cdr3_aa: CASSLLGGHEQFF
cdr3_nt: TGTGCCAGCAGCTTATTGGGCGGCCATGAGCAGTTCTTC
d_call: -
v_call: TRBV7-3
j_call: TRBJ2-1
clone_size: few